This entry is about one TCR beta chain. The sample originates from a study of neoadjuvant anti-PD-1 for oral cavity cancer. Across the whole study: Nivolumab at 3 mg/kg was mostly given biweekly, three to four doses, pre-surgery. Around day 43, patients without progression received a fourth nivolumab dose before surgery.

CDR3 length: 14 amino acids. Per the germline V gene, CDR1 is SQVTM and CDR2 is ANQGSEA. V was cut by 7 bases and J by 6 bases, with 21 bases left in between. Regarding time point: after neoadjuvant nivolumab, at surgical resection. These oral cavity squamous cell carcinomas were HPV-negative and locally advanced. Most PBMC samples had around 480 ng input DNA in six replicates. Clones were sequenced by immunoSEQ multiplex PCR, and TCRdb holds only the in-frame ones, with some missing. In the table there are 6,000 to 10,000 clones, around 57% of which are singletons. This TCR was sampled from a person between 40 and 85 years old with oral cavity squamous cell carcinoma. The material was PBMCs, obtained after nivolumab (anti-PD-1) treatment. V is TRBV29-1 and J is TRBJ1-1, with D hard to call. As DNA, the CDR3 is TGCAGCGCGCAAACGCAGGCGGCGGGAGCTGAAGCTTTCTTT. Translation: CSAQTQAAGAEAFF.